Given below is one T cell receptor (beta chain) in context. This sample includes further DNA sequences coding for the same CDR3. As handled by the study authors: Amplified reference gene primers provided the basis for estimating nucleated cell counts. The data were produced by immunoSEQ multiplex PCR, yet TCRdb's version contains in-frame clones alone and is incomplete. V, J and clone size were drawn from that table, and D and trimming were deduced from the DNA. The table lists more than 200,000 clones, 65% to 90% of them singletons, with about 4.8% in the top ten. The data originate from a study of blood T cell repertoires in COVID-19. Study-level background: Italy, Spain and the United States were the sources of the convalescent and acute COVID-19 samples. T cells, B-cell-depleted T cells, or PBMCs provided the cDNA or gDNA that served as material.

The CDR3 covers 14 residues. Trimming shortened V by 3 bases and J by 0 bases, and 6 bases separated the two germline ends. Germline CDR1 and CDR2: SNHLY and FYNNEI. The chain joins TRBV2 to TRBJ1-5; no reliable D call. The receptor comes from a man aged 45-65 years with acute or convalescent COVID-19. Sequenced: peripheral blood. The CDR3 region has the DNA TGTGCCAGCAGTGAGTCGTATAGCAATCAGCCCCAGCATTTT. This codes for CASSESYSNQPQHF.